The clone carrying this TCR beta chain was seen more than once but under ten times. Its antigen is unknown. This specimen comes from a study of T-cell reconstitution after alpha-beta-depleted transplantation in children. Study results and limitations: Most T-cell counts and diversity one year after the transplant came from T cells that were newly produced.

A TCRbeta library incorporating unique molecular identifiers was prepared. TCRdb ran MiXCR on the PCR reads and lists one entry per CDR3 protein. The sample consists of hundreds of thousands of distinct CDR3 sequences, 24% of them appearing once. The clonotype was recovered from a female patient aged 2 to 10 who had a stem cell transplant for congenital amegakaryocytic thrombocytopenia, so the T cells may come from the graft donor. The sequences come from PBMCs, mostly from graft donor cells, collected 360 days after TCRalphabeta/CD19-depleted stem cell transplant.

This chain's CDR3 is CAIRGGRGEQETQYF. Here the CDR3 DNA reads TGTGCCATCAGGGGGGGACGCGGGGAACAAGAGACCCAGTACTTC. The rearrangement joins TRBV10-3 to TRBJ2-5, with D possibly TRBD2 on 6 matching bases. V was pared by 6 bases and J by 2 bases, with 16 bases between. The germline CDR1 and CDR2 sequences are ENHRY and SYGVKD. CDR3 length: 15 amino acids.